This TCR beta chain is from a study of cytomegalovirus exposure and HLA in healthy donors. Study at large: A data release that came early held 75 million to 85 million unique TCRs from HLA-typed donors. General study findings and limits: Some segments of the V type, notably TRBV6-2 and TRBV6-3, were excluded as indistinguishable. Later, an analysis found that common viral pathogens appeared to be linked with several of the most significant clusters.

To note about this clone: Its antigen remains unidentified.

Germline values: CDR1 MNHNY, CDR2 SVGAGI (reference sequence). The J segment lost 5 bases and the V segment lost 8 bases, leaving 14 bases of the junction unmatched. This CDR3 has 16 residues. The primer mix had 60 Vbeta and 13 Jbeta primers. Method: immunoSEQ multiplex PCR; TCRdb's copy keeps in-frame clones and lacks some. The sample includes roughly 100,000 clones, over 75% seen only once; the top ten take 6.9%. This TCR came from a young man in good health and CMV-seropositive. The sequenced sample consisted of PBMCs. This chain connects TRBV6-6 to TRBJ2-5; 10 bases agree with TRBD1. The CDR3 spells CASGHPGDRGMETQYF. In nucleotides, the CDR3 is TGTGCCAGCGGGCATCCCGGGGACAGGGGTATGGAGACCCAGTACTTC.